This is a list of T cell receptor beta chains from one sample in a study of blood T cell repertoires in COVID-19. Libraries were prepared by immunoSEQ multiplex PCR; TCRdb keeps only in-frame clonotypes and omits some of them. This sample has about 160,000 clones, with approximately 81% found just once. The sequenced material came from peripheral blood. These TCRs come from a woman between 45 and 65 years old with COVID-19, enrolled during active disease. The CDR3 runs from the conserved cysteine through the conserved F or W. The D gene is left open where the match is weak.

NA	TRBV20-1	CSASAGPLQETQYF
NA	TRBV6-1	CASSERYEQYF
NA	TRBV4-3	CASSQGLLFQETQYF
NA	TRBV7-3	CASSPYGSLNEQFF
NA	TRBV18	CASRQDGQSTDTQYF
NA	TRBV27	CASSFQGYYEQYF
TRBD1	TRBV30	CAWSLTGAETQYF
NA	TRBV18	CASSPQEVGETQYF
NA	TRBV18	CASSPRTGELFF
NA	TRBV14	CASSQLGGDTIYF
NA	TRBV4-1	CASSQGAISGNTIYF
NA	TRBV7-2	CASSLDQNTEAFF
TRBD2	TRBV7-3	CASSPTPTSGGEQFF
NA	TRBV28	CASSLASLSSYNSPLHF
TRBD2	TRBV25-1	CASSESLAGVPGELFF
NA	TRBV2	CASSERPEAQYF
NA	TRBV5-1	CASSLESYEQYF
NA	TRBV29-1	CSVVGNLNTGELFF
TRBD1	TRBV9	CASSPRGQGARGYTF
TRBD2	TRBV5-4	CASSLAGGARDTGELFF
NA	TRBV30	CALSQGKGYEQYF
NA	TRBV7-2	CASSPPSAYNEQFF
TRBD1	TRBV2	CASNKPGQGVAEAFF
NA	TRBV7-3	CASSFNGGGAETQYF
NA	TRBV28	CASSSLVTNTGELFF
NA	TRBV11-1	CASSLAGQLEAFF
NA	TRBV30	CAWSRGTDSNQPQHF
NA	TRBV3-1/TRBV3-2	CASSPGEKLFF
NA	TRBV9	CASSVGQNLVGYEQYF
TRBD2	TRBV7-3	CASSAAGTSGNEQFF
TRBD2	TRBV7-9	CASSLGGSGGLETQYF
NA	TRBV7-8	CASSPRETYDEQYF
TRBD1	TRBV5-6	CASSPGQGIPLHF
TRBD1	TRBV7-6	CASSSTTGRTYEQYF
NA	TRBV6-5	CAIGHYSPNSPLHF
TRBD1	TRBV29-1	CSVSPQGAPGTEAFF
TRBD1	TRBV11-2	CASSLVGQGTHNEQFF
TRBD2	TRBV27	CASSSPGTSGGSRIYEQYF
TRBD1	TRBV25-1	CASSGGQNYGYTF
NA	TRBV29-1	CSVEGEGSANEKLFF
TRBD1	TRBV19	CASTRQGGTGELFF
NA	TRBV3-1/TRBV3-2	CASSNFRVGEQYF